This T cell receptor (beta chain) was captured in a study of blood T cells in healthy people across ages. Study results and limitations: What prevented conclusive comparison of naive and antigen-experienced cells was that PBMCs were unsorted. Comparison with aged donors showed that long-lived donors had more naive CD4+ cells and higher diversity. CMV status of donors was unknown, possibly confounding expanded clonotype changes.

A J-beta primer mix and a sample-barcoded 5' primer were used in a second PCR of roughly 6 to 12 cycles. TCRdb itself ran the 5' RACE reads through MiXCR, one entry per CDR3 protein. The sample yields about a million distinct CDR3 sequences, 48% seen once. In the case of this clonotype: The antigen remains unidentified.

The sample taken for sequencing was blood. The sequence derives from a man younger than 40 in good health.

DNA of the CDR3: TGTGCCAGCAGTTTATTAGGGCAGGCCTGGAACACCGGGGAGCTGTTTTTT. It encodes CASSLLGQAWNTGELFF. The chain employs TRBV27 and TRBJ2-2; no clear D. V was pared by 1 base and J by 1 base, with 13 bases between. The CDR3 runs 17 residues. Germline V gene lookup returns CDR1 MNHEY and CDR2 SMNVEV (reference sequence).